Following are 14 T cell receptor beta chains from one sample sequenced in a study of cytomegalovirus exposure and HLA in healthy donors. It was with 60 Vbeta and 13 Jbeta primers that the PCR ran. The assay was immunoSEQ multiplex PCR, and TCRdb's table has in-frame clones only and misses some. The sample has tens of thousands of clones, approximately 71% seen once. Sequencing input: PBMCs. All receptors derive from a woman aged 40 to 50 in good health and CMV-seropositive.

This clone was picked up a small number of times. This sequence joins TRBV5-1 and TRBJ1-6; possibly TRBD1 for D (6 bases). This CDR3 is 14 amino acids long. CDR1 is SGHRS, CDR2 YFSETQ, per germline. The V end lost 0 bases, the J end lost 5 bases, and 6 bases lay between the germline ends. CDR3 amino acids: CASSLGQDNSPLHF. The CDR3 DNA reads as TGCGCCAGCAGCTTGGGACAGGATAATTCACCCCTCCACTTT.

This clone was seen a handful of times. V is TRBV5-1 and J is TRBJ2-5, with 11 bases lining up with TRBD2. Germline-derived CDR1 and CDR2 are SGHRS and YFSETQ. Trimming took 2 bases from V and 5 from J; bases not matched to a gene: 11. The CDR3 contains 17 residues. The CDR3 DNA follows: TGCGCCAGCAGCTTTGGTGGACTAGCGGGTTCTGAGGAGACCCAGTACTTC. This encodes CASSFGGLAGSEETQYF.

Details on this clone: An end of the junction does not agree with germline; a read error may underlie this. The gene calls are TRBV7-9 and TRBJ1-4; a weak D match, TRBD1 (5 bases). The CDR3 sequence is 15 residues long. Germline CDR1 reads SEHNR; CDR2 reads FQNEAQ (reference sequence). The CDR3 spells CSSSPQGSTNEKLFF. CDR3 DNA: TGTTCCAGCAGCCCCCAGGGTTCAACTAATGAAAAACTGTTTTTT.

This clone was recorded only once. The chain is built from TRBV13 and TRBJ2-2; possibly TRBD1 for D (6 bases). V was cut by 0 bases and J by 7 bases, with 9 bases left in between. This CDR3 region has 14 residues. Germline CDR1 is PRHDT and CDR2 is FYEKMQ (reference sequence). The CDR3 DNA reads as TGTGCCAGCAGCTTAGGCCAGGGGATCGGGGAGCTGTTTTTT. This gives the protein CASSLGQGIGELFF.

This clone was seen more than once but under ten times. The CDR3 sequence is CASSESRQEIYGYTF. DNA of the CDR3: TGTGCCAGCAGTGAATCGAGACAGGAGATCTATGGCTACACCTTC. V usage is TRBV25-1 and J usage is TRBJ1-2, with a weak D call TRBD1 (6 bases). V dropped 1 base and J dropped 4 bases, with 13 bases sitting between them. This CDR3 has 15 amino acids. Germline-derived CDR1 and CDR2 are MGHDK and SYGVNS.

The chain combines TRBV9 with TRBJ2-3, with 9 nucleotides matching TRBD2. The germline CDR1 and CDR2 sequences are SGDLS and YYNGEE. The length of the CDR3 is 17 residues. V was clipped by 0 bases and J by 6 bases; unmatched bases: 11. The CDR3 DNA sequence: TGTGCCAGCAGCGTAGCTGAGAGCGGGGGGCTCGGGGATACGCAGTATTTT. It is translated as CASSVAESGGLGDTQYF.

This clone has only a few counts. The V call is TRBV10-2, the J call TRBJ2-7; 12 bases agree with TRBD2. Germline CDR1 is WSHSY and CDR2 is SAAADI. The CDR3 is 15 residues long. J was trimmed by 5 bases and V by 8 bases; bases with no gene match: 10. CDR3 amino acids: CASSDARLAGDEQYF. Written as DNA, the CDR3 is TGCGCCAGCTCCGACGCTAGACTAGCGGGGGACGAGCAGTACTTC.

The chain employs TRBV2 and TRBJ2-2; TRBD2 matches at 10 bases. Germline-derived CDR1 and CDR2 are SNHLY and FYNNEI. Germline trimming cut 6 bases from V and 4 bases from J; bases unmatched to any gene: 5. The CDR3 extends over 15 amino acids. The CDR3 protein is CASREGLARTGELFF. As DNA, the CDR3 is TGTGCCAGCAGGGAGGGACTAGCGCGCACCGGGGAGCTGTTTTTT.

This chain joins TRBV2 and TRBJ1-1, with 7 positions matching TRBD1. Germline CDR1 SNHLY, CDR2 FYNNEI. Trimming at V came to 3 bases and at J to 1 base, leaving 5 bases not matched to a gene. There are 15 residues in the CDR3. The CDR3 loop is CASSELPGGNTEAFF. The CDR3 DNA reads as TGTGCCAGCAGTGAGTTGCCAGGGGGGAACACTGAAGCTTTCTTT.

This clone was counted once. V gene TRBV30 combines with J gene TRBJ2-2; maybe TRBD1 (6 bases). V lost 5 bases and J lost 2, with 15 bases in between. The CDR3 runs 15 residues. The germline V gene encodes CDR1 GTSNPN and CDR2 SVGIG (reference sequence). CDR3 loop: CAWALDRTNTGELFF. For the CDR3, the DNA is TGTGCCTGGGCCCTTGACAGGACTAACACCGGGGAGCTGTTTTTT. Based on the CDR3 plus reference TRBV30 and TRBJ2-2, the full variable domain is SQTIHQWPATLVQPVGSPLSLECTVEGTSNPNLYWYRQAAGRGLQLLFYSVGIGQISSEVPQNLSASRPQDRQFILSSKKLLLSDSGFYLCAWALDRTNTGELFFGEGSRLTVL.

This chain uses TRBV6-1 with TRBJ1-6; D may be TRBD1 (6 bases). Trimming took off 5 bases at V and 9 bases at J, with 14 bases between the two ends. This CDR3 is built from 14 residues. Per germline, CDR1 MNHNS and CDR2 SASEGT. The CDR3 spells CASSRGGEGSPLHF. The CDR3 nucleotides read TGTGCCAGCAGTAGGGGGGGGGAAGGTTCACCCCTCCACTTT.

This clone occurred a few times. The rearrangement joins TRBV5-1 to TRBJ2-3; D might be TRBD1 (6 bases). Germline V gene lookup returns CDR1 SGHRS and CDR2 YFSETQ. CDR3 length: 13 residues. The V gene lost 2 bases and the J gene lost 5 bases, with 9 bases spanning the gap. The CDR3 here is CASSLQGEDTQYF. CDR3 bases: TGCGCCAGCAGCTTACAGGGAGAAGATACGCAGTATTTT.

This clone was counted once. The rearrangement uses TRBV6-5 and TRBJ1-2, with D perhaps TRBD1 (5 bases). The CDR3 loop spans 14 amino acids. Germline V CDR1 and CDR2: MNHEY, SVGAGI. With 5 bases removed from V and 8 bases from J, the gap between germline ends came to 18 bases. The CDR3 reads CASSETGRPGGYTF. The CDR3 DNA reads as TGTGCCAGCAGTGAAACAGGCCGACCTGGGGGCTACACCTTC.

This chain links TRBV30 with TRBJ2-1; possible D gene TRBD1, 6 bases. The CDR3 covers 15 residues. V was trimmed by 7 bases and J by 2 bases, leaving 18 bases between them. From germline, CDR1 is GTSNPN and CDR2 SVGIG (reference sequence). The CDR3, as DNA: TGTGCCTCAAGTCAGGGGTCAGGGGCCTACAATGAGCAGTTCTTC. Amino acids: CASSQGSGAYNEQFF.